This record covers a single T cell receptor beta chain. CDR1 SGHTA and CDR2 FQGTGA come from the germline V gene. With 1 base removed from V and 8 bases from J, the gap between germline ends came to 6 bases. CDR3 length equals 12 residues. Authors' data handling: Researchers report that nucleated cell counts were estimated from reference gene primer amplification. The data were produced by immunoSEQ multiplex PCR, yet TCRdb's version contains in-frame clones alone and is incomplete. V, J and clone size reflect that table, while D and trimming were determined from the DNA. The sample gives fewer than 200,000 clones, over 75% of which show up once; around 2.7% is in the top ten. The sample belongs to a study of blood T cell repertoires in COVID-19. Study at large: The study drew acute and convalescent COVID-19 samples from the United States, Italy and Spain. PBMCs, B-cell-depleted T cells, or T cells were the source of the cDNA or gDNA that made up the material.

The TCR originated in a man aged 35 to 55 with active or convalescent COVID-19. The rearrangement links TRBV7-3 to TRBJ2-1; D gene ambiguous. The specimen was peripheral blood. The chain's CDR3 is CASSLKADEQFF. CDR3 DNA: TGTGCCAGCAGCTTAAAAGCCGATGAGCAGTTCTTC.